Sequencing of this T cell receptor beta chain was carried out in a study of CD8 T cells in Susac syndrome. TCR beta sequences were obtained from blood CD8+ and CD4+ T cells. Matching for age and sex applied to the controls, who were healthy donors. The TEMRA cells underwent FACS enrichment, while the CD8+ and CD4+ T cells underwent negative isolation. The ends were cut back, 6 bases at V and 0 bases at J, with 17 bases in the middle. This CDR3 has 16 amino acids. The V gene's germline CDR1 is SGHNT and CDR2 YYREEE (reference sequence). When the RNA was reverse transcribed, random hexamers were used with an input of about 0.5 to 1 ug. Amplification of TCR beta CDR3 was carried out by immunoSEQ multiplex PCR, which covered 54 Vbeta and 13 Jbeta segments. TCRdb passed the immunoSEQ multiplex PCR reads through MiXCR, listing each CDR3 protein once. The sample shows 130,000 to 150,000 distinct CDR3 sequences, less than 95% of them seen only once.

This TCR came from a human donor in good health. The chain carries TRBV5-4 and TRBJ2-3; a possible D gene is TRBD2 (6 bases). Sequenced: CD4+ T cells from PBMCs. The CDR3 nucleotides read TGTGCCAGCATCCCAGCGTTGGGGGGTAGCACAGATACGCAGTATTTT. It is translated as CASIPALGGSTDTQYF. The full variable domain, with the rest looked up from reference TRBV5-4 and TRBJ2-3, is ETGVTQSPTHLIKTRGQQVTLRCSSQSGHNTVSWYQQALGQGPQFIFQYYREEENGRGNFPPRFSGLQFPNYSSELNVNALELDDSALYLCASIPALGGSTDTQYFGPGTRLTVL.